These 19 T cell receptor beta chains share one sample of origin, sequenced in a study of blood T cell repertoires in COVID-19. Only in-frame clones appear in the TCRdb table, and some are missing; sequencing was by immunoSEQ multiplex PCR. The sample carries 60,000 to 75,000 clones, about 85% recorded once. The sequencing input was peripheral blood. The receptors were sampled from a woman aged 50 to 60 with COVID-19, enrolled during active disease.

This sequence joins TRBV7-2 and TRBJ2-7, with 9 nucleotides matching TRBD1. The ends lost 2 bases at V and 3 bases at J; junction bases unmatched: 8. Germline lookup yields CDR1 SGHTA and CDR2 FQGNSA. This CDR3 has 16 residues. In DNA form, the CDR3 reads TGTGCCAGCAGCTTACATAGTGGGACAGGGATCTACGAGCAGTACTTC. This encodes CASSLHSGTGIYEQYF.

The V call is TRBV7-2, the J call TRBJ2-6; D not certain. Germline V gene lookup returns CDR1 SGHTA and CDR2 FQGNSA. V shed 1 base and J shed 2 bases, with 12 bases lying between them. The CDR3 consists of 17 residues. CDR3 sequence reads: CASSLDRRPAGANVLTF. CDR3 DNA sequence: TGTGCCAGCAGCTTAGACAGACGCCCCGCTGGGGCCAACGTCCTGACTTTC.

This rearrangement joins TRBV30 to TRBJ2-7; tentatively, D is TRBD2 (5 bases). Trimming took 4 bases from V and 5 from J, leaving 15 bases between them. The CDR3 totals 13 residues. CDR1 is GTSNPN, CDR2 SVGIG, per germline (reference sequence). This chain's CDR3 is CAWTGTRIHEQYF. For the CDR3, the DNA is TGTGCCTGGACCGGCACTAGAATTCACGAGCAGTACTTC.

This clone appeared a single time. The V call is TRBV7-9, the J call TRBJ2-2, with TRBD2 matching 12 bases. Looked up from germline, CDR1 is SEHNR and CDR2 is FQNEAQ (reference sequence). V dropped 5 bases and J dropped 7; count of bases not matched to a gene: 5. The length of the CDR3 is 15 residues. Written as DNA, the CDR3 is TGTGCCAGCAGCCAAAGACTAGCGGGAGTCGGGGAGCTGTTTTTT. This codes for CASSQRLAGVGELFF.

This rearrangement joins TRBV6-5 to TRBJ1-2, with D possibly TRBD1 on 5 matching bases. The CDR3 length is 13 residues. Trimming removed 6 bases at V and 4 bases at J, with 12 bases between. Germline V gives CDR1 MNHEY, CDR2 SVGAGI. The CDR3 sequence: CASRAGGVYGYTF. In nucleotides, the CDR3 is TGTGCCAGCAGGGCCGGAGGGGTCTATGGCTACACCTTC.

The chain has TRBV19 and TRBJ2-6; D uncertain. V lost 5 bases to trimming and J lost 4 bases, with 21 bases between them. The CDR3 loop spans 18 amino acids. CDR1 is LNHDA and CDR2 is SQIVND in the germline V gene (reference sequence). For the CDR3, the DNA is TGTGCCAGTAGTTCCCTAACCCGAGCCTCTTCAGGGGCCAACGTCCTGACTTTC. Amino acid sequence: CASSSLTRASSGANVLTF.

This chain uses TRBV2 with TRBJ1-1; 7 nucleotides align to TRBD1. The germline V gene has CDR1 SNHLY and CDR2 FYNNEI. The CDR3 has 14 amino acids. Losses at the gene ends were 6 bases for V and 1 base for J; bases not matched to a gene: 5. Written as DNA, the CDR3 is TGTGCCAGCAGGGGACAGAGAGGGAACACTGAAGCTTTCTTT. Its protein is CASRGQRGNTEAFF.

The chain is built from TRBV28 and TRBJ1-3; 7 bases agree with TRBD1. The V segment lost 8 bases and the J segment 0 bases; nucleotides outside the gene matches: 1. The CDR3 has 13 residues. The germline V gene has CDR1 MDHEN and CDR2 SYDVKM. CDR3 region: CASGDSSGNTIYF. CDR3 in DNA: TGTGCCAGCGGGGACAGCTCTGGAAACACCATATATTTT. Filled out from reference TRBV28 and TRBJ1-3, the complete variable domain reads DVKVTQSSRYLVKRTGEKVFLECVQDMDHENMFWYRQDPGLGLRLIYFSYDVKMKEKGDIPEGYSVSREKKERFSLILESASTNQTSMYLCASGDSSGNTIYFGEGSWLTVV.

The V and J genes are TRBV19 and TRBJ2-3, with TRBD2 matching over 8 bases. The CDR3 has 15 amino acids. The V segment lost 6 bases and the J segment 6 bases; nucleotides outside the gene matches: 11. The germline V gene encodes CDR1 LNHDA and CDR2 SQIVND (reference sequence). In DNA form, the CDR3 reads TGTGCCAGTAGATCAAAGGGACTAGAAGGGGATACGCAGTATTTT. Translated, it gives CASRSKGLEGDTQYF.

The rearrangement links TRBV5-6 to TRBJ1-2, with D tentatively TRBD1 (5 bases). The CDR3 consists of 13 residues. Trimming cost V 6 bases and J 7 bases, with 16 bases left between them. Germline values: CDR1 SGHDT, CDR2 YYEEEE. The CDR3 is CASTLGRVGGYTF. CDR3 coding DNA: TGTGCCAGCACCCTGGGCAGGGTGGGTGGCTACACCTTC.

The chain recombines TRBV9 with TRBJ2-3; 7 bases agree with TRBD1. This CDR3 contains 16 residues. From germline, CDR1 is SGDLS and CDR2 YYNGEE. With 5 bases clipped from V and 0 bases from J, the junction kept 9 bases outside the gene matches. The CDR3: CASSSDRFTSTDTQYF. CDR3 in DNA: TGTGCCAGCAGTTCGGACAGGTTTACTAGCACAGATACGCAGTATTTT.

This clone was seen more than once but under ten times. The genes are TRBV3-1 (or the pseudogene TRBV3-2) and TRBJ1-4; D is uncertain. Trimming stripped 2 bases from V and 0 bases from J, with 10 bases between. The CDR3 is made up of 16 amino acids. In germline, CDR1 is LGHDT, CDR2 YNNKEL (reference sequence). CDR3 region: CASSQRGGATNEKLFF. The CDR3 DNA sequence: TGTGCCAGCAGCCAACGAGGAGGTGCAACTAATGAAAAACTGTTTTTT.

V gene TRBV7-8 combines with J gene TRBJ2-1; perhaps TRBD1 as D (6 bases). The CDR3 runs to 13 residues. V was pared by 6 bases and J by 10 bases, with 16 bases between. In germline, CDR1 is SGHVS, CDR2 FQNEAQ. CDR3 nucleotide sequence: TGTGCCAGCAGTATATCCAGGGGTGACGAGCAGTTCTTC. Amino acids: CASSISRGDEQFF.

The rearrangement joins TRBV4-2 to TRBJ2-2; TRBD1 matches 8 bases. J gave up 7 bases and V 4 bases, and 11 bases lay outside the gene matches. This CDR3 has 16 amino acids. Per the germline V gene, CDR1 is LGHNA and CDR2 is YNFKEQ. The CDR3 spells CASSPRGQGKSGELFF. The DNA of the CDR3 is TGTGCCAGCAGCCCTAGAGGACAGGGCAAAAGCGGGGAGCTGTTTTTT.

CDR3 coding DNA: TGTGCAAGTCGCTTGATGGGGGGAGGAACTAATGAAAAACTGTTTTTT. As protein: CASRLMGGGTNEKLFF. The chain links TRBV12-2 to TRBJ1-4. TRBV12-2 is a pseudogene locus. This CDR3 comprises 16 residues.

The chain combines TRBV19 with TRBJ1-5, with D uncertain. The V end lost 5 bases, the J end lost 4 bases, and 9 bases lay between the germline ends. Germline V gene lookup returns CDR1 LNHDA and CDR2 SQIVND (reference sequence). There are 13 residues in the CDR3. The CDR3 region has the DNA TGTGCCAGTAGTTGGAGGGTTAATCAGCCCCAGCATTTT. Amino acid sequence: CASSWRVNQPQHF. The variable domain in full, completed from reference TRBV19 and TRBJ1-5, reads DGGITQSPKYLFRKEGQNVTLSCEQNLNHDAMYWYRQDPGQGLRLIYYSQIVNDFQKGDIAEGYSVSREKKESFPLTVTSAQKNPTAFYLCASSWRVNQPQHFGDGTRLSIL.

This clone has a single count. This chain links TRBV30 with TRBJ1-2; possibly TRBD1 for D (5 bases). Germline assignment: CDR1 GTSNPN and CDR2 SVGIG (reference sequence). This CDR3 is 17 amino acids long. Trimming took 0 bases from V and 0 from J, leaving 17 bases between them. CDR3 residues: CAWSVRMTAGANYGYTF. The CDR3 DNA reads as TGTGCCTGGAGTGTACGAATGACAGCGGGAGCTAACTATGGCTACACCTTC. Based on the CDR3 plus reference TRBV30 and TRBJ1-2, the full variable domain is SQTIHQWPATLVQPVGSPLSLECTVEGTSNPNLYWYRQAAGRGLQLLFYSVGIGQISSEVPQNLSASRPQDRQFILSSKKLLLSDSGFYLCAWSVRMTAGANYGYTFGSGTRLTVV.

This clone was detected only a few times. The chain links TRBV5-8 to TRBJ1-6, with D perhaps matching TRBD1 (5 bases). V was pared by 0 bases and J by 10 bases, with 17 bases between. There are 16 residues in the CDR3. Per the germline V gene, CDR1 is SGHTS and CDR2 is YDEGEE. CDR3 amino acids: CASSLDPAPGESPLHF. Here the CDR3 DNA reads TGTGCCAGCAGCTTGGACCCCGCCCCGGGGGAATCACCCCTCCACTTT.

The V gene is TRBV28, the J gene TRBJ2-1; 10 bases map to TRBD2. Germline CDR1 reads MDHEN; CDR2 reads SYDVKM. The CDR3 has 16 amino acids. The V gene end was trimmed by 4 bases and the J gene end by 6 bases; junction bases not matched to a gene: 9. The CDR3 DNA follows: TGTGCCAGCAGTTCGTATCTAGCGGGAGTGTCCAATGAGCAGTTCTTC. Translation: CASSSYLAGVSNEQFF.